Listed below are T cell receptor beta chains from one sample, sequenced in a study of blood T cell repertoires in COVID-19. Here immunoSEQ multiplex PCR was the method, and the copy in TCRdb shows in-frame clones only, minus some. This table holds roughly 100,000 clones, about 93% found once. The sample taken for sequencing was peripheral blood. These receptors were taken from a woman between 45 and 60 years old in a cohort sampled during active COVID-19. The CDR3 runs from the conserved cysteine through the conserved F or W. The D gene is left open where the match is weak. Some rows have no size entry. The others give once, few or many, or a class for an expanded clone.

d_gene	v_gene	abundance	j_gene	CDR3nt	CDR3aa
TRBD2	TRBV5-1	NA	TRBJ2-2	TGCGCCAGCAGCCCACCTAGCGGGAGATCCGGGGAGCTGTTTTTT	CASSPPSGRSGELFF
TRBD1	TRBV3-1/TRBV3-2	NA	TRBJ1-2	TGTGCCAGCAGCCAAGATGACAGGGTTGCCTATGGCTACACCTTC	CASSQDDRVAYGYTF
NA	TRBV5-1	once	TRBJ1-2	TGCGCCAGCAGCTTGTGGACAAGCAACTATGGCTACACCTTC	CASSLWTSNYGYTF
TRBD2	TRBV6-6	NA	TRBJ2-3	TGTGCCAGCAGTCTTCGAGGGGCCGAACTAGCGGCCACAGATACGCAGTATTTT	CASSLRGAELAATDTQYF
NA	TRBV5-4	NA	TRBJ1-5	TGTGCCAGCAGCTTGGCAGGGAGGAATCAGCCCCAGCATTTT	CASSLAGRNQPQHF
TRBD1	TRBV28	NA	TRBJ2-6	TGTGCCAGCAGCCCCAGGACAGGGTCGCCCACTGGGGCCAACGTCCTGACTTTC	CASSPRTGSPTGANVLTF
TRBD1	TRBV5-1	NA	TRBJ1-2	TGCGCCAGCAGCCTCCGGGACAGGGGGTTTTACACCTTC	CASSLRDRGFYTF
TRBD1	TRBV3-1/TRBV3-2	once	TRBJ1-4	TGTGCCAGCAGCCCAGGGACAGGGGGCCATGAAAAACTGTTTTTT	CASSPGTGGHEKLFF
NA	TRBV3-1/TRBV3-2	NA	TRBJ2-3	TGTGCCAGCAGCCCGGGACTTAATACGCAGTATTTT	CASSPGLNTQYF
TRBD1	TRBV5-1	NA	TRBJ1-2	TGCGCCAGCCGCAGAACAGGGGCGGACTATGGCTACACCTTC	CASRRTGADYGYTF
NA	TRBV6-1	NA	TRBJ1-2	TGTGCCAGCAGTGAGGAGCCCCTATATGGCTACACCTTC	CASSEEPLYGYTF
TRBD1	TRBV25-1	NA	TRBJ2-3	TGTGCCAGCAGTGAAAATTTCGTCGGGACAGGATCCACAGATACGCAGTATTTT	CASSENFVGTGSTDTQYF